These 21 T cell receptor beta chains were all obtained from the same sample, sequenced in a study of graft-versus-host responses after intestinal transplantation. These receptors have no identified antigens. Sequencing used immunoSEQ multiplex PCR; TCRdb keeps in-frame clones, though not all of them. In the table there are 73,000 or so clones, 90% of which are singletons. The sample in question was unstimulated CD8+ T cells sorted from spleen or lymph node cells, obtained before transplant. The receptors shown here come from a human donor who was the organ donor for an intestinal transplant.

The chain has TRBV4-1 and TRBJ1-1, with D perhaps TRBD1 (6 bases). This CDR3 comprises 14 residues. V lost 3 bases and J lost 2, with 10 bases in between. Germline V gene data show CDR1 as MGHRA and CDR2 as YSYEKL. In DNA form, the CDR3 reads TGCGCCAGCAGCCACCCGGGACAAAACACTGAAGCTTTCTTT. Its protein is CASSHPGQNTEAFF.

This clone came up a few times. The genes are TRBV6-6 and TRBJ2-1; D perhaps matches TRBD1 (5 bases). The germline V gene has CDR1 MNHNY and CDR2 SVGAGI (reference sequence). The CDR3 loop spans 13 amino acids. V lost 0 bases to trimming and J lost 7 bases, with 7 bases between them. The CDR3 DNA reads as TGTGCCAGCAGTTACTCCAGGGATAATGAGCAGTTCTTC. This codes for CASSYSRDNEQFF.

CDR3 nucleotides: TGCGCCAGCAGCCGGACTAGCGGGGTATCGTCCACCGGGGAGCTGTTTTTT. The encoded protein is CASSRTSGVSSTGELFF. V is TRBV4-1 and J is TRBJ2-2; 12 bases line up with TRBD2. The CDR3 spans 17 residues. J lost 4 bases, V lost 4 bases, and 7 bases had no gene match. Germline V gives CDR1 MGHRA, CDR2 YSYEKL.

In this sample, this clone turned up a few times. This chain uses TRBV28 with TRBJ2-7; tentatively, D is TRBD2 (5 bases). Germline V gene sequence: CDR1 MDHEN, CDR2 SYDVKM. V shed 4 bases and J shed 6 bases, with 13 bases lying between them. The CDR3 has 13 amino acids. CDR3 residues: CASSSSAGGEQYV. The CDR3 coding sequence is TGTGCCAGCAGTTCGAGCGCGGGCGGCGAGCAGTACGTC.

V gene TRBV4-1 combines with J gene TRBJ1-4; D not certain. The length of the CDR3 is 15 residues. Trimming removed 0 bases at V and 1 base at J, with 6 bases between. The germline V gene encodes CDR1 MGHRA and CDR2 YSYEKL. DNA of the CDR3: TGCGCCAGCAGCCAAGAGGCAGGAACTAATGAAAAACTGTTTTTT. Translated, it gives CASSQEAGTNEKLFF.

The chain links TRBV7-9 to TRBJ1-2; no reliable D call. The CDR3 is 16 amino acids. Germline assignment: CDR1 SEHNR and CDR2 FQNEAQ (reference sequence). The CDR3 spells CAMGPSDRRGGDGYTF. The CDR3 coding sequence is TGTGCGATGGGTCCGTCGGACCGGCGAGGAGGCGATGGCTACACCTTC.

This sequence joins TRBV7-2 and TRBJ1-2; D is perhaps TRBD1 (6 bases). Germline V gene sequence: CDR1 SGHTA, CDR2 FQGNSA. V lost 5 bases, J lost 0 bases, and 13 bases lay in between. The CDR3 is made up of 15 amino acids. The CDR3 DNA reads TGTGCCAGCAGCGCACACAGGGAAACTAACTATGGCTACACCTTC. Protein sequence: CASSAHRETNYGYTF.

The rearrangement links TRBV6-1 to TRBJ1-1, with unresolved D. CDR1 is MNHNS and CDR2 is SASEGT in the germline V gene. CDR3 length: 15 amino acids. The V and J ends lost 1 base and 4 bases respectively, with 13 bases between them. The CDR3 DNA sequence: TGTGCCAGCAGTGAAGGGAGGCAGGCGGGCACTGAAGCTTTCTTT. This codes for CASSEGRQAGTEAFF.

The J gene is TRBJ2-1, the V gene TRBV4-2, with D perhaps TRBD1 (5 bases). Trimming cost V 0 bases and J 3 bases, with 9 bases left between them. This CDR3 is 15 amino acids long. Per germline, CDR1 LGHNA and CDR2 YNFKEQ. CDR3 residues: CASSQETTDYNEQFF. The CDR3 region has the DNA TGTGCCAGCAGCCAAGAAACGACAGACTACAATGAGCAGTTCTTC.

On this clone: Compared with germline, one end of the junction differs, possibly owing to a read error. The rearrangement links TRBV7-7 to TRBJ2-1; 12 bases line up with TRBD2. CDR1 SSHAT and CDR2 FNYEAQ come from the germline V gene (reference sequence). The CDR3 length is 15 residues. The CDR3 loop reads CASSQGLAGYNEQFF. The CDR3 DNA reads as TGTGCTAGCAGCCAAGGACTAGCGGGATACAATGAGCAGTTCTTC.

The V gene is TRBV28, the J gene TRBJ2-5; D is possibly TRBD1 (6 bases). CDR3 length equals 15 residues. V lost 1 base, J lost 4 bases, and 13 bases lay in between. CDR1 is MDHEN, CDR2 SYDVKM, per germline. CDR3 in DNA: TGTGCCAGCAGTTTATCAGGGGCGCACATAGAGACCCAGTACTTC. Its protein product is CASSLSGAHIETQYF. The variable domain in full, with the rest retrieved from reference TRBV28 and TRBJ2-5, is DVKVTQSSRYLVKRTGEKVFLECVQDMDHENMFWYRQDPGLGLRLIYFSYDVKMKEKGDIPEGYSVSREKKERFSLILESASTNQTSMYLCASSLSGAHIETQYFGPGTRLLVL.

This sequence joins TRBV12-5 and TRBJ2-7; 8 bases are shared with TRBD1. This CDR3 contains 15 residues. Per the germline V gene, CDR1 is LGHNT and CDR2 is FRNRAP. With 6 bases clipped from V and 4 bases from J, the junction kept 11 bases outside the gene matches. CDR3 residues: CASGPDRATSYEQYV. The CDR3 DNA is TGTGCTAGTGGCCCGGACAGGGCGACAAGTTACGAGCAGTACGTC.

The chain has TRBV28 and TRBJ1-2; 10 nucleotides match TRBD1. This CDR3 has 18 residues. Germline CDR1 is MDHEN and CDR2 is SYDVKM. Unmatched junction bases numbered 17, after V lost 6 bases and J lost 4 bases. The CDR3 region is CASSSFIAGQGSPYGYTF. The CDR3 nucleotides are TGTGCCAGCAGCTCCTTTATTGCGGGACAGGGGTCTCCCTATGGCTACACCTTC.

V gene TRBV29-1 combines with J gene TRBJ2-1; no reliable D call. CDR3 length: 15 residues. The V gene lost 0 bases and the J gene lost 1 base, with 10 bases spanning the gap. CDR1 is SQVTM and CDR2 is ANQGSEA in the germline V gene. CDR3 DNA: TGCAGCGTTGAAGATCGAGCGTCTTCCTACAATGAGCAGTTCTTC. It is translated as CSVEDRASSYNEQFF.

This clone is a singleton in its sample. The V and J genes are TRBV2 and TRBJ2-5, with 8 bases aligning to TRBD1. This CDR3 is 14 amino acids long. Germline CDR1 SNHLY, CDR2 FYNNEI. V was clipped by 6 bases and J by 5 bases; unmatched bases: 8. The CDR3 loop is CASSSRGRWETQYF. CDR3 DNA sequence: TGTGCCAGCAGCTCCAGGGGGCGTTGGGAGACCCAGTACTTC.

V is TRBV5-6 and J is TRBJ2-5; weak D call: TRBD1 (5 bases). This CDR3 has 15 residues. Germline V CDR1 and CDR2: SGHDT, YYEEEE. V was pared by 4 bases and J by 5 bases, with 18 bases between. Written as DNA, the CDR3 is TGTGCCAGCAGCCAGTTAGGGGATTTGGAGGAGACCCAGTACTTC. Translation gives CASSQLGDLEETQYF. The full variable domain, completed using reference TRBV5-6 and TRBJ2-5, is DAGVTQSPTHLIKTRGQQVTLRCSPKSGHDTVSWYQQALGQGPQFIFQYYEEEERQRGNFPDRFSGHQFPNYSSELNVNALLLGDSALYLCASSQLGDLEETQYFGPGTRLLVL.

The rearrangement joins TRBV27 to TRBJ2-1, with TRBD1 matching over 8 bases. J gave up 6 bases and V 0 bases, and 4 bases lay outside the gene matches. CDR1 and CDR2 (germline): MNHEY, SMNVEV (reference sequence). This CDR3 region has 15 residues. The CDR3 sequence: CASSLSNTGGNEQFF. DNA for the CDR3: TGTGCCAGCAGTTTATCGAACACAGGGGGCAATGAGCAGTTCTTC.

The chain combines TRBV2 with TRBJ1-3, with no clear D. This CDR3 has 10 residues. The V gene's germline CDR1 is SNHLY and CDR2 FYNNEI. Trimming took off 8 bases at V and 9 bases at J, with 8 bases between the two ends. CDR3 region: CASRGGTIYF. CDR3 in DNA: TGTGCCAGCCGCGGTGGCACCATATATTTT. The full variable domain, in which reference TRBV2 and TRBJ1-3 provide the parts outside the CDR3, is EPEVTQTPSHQVTQMGQEVILRCVPISNHLYFYWYRQILGQKVEFLVSFYNNEISEKSEIFDDQFSVERPDGSNFTLKIRSTKLEDSAMYFCASRGGTIYFGEGSWLTVV.

This sequence joins TRBV2 and TRBJ2-5; tentative D call: TRBD1 (5 bases). CDR1 SNHLY and CDR2 FYNNEI come from the germline V gene. The CDR3 consists of 15 residues. The V end lost 7 bases, the J end lost 5 bases, and 20 bases lay between the germline ends. The CDR3 sequence is CASTRNGGARETQYF. DNA for the CDR3: TGTGCCAGCACCAGAAACGGTGGGGCACGGGAGACCCAGTACTTC. Supplemented by reference TRBV2 and TRBJ2-5, the full variable domain reads EPEVTQTPSHQVTQMGQEVILRCVPISNHLYFYWYRQILGQKVEFLVSFYNNEISEKSEIFDDQFSVERPDGSNFTLKIRSTKLEDSAMYFCASTRNGGARETQYFGPGTRLLVL.

This chain joins TRBV11-3 and TRBJ2-2; TRBD1 matches at 7 bases. The germline CDR1 and CDR2 sequences are SGHNT and YENEEA. The CDR3 is made up of 14 amino acids. J was trimmed by 0 bases and V by 6 bases; bases with no gene match: 1. The CDR3 region is CASRGTANTGELFF. As DNA, the CDR3 is TGTGCCAGCAGGGGGACAGCGAACACCGGGGAGCTGTTTTTT.

The DNA for the CDR3 is TGCGCCAGCAGCCAAGATAATCGACAGAACAATGAGCAGTTCTTC. Translation: CASSQDNRQNNEQFF. The chain couples TRBV4-1 to TRBJ2-1; D is possibly TRBD1 (5 bases). CDR1 is MGHRA, CDR2 YSYEKL, per germline. V was cut by 0 bases and J by 5 bases, with 11 bases left in between. The CDR3 has 15 residues.